This T cell receptor beta chain was obtained from a study of CD8 T cells in ankylosing spondylitis. Overall study results and limits: A CD8+ phenotype characterized the disease-linked clones, which were relatively rare in peripheral blood. Significant enrichment of disease-linked clones was reportedly seen in matched ankylosing spondylitis synovial fluid.

TCRdb re-called the 5' RACE reads with MiXCR, one entry per CDR3 protein. The profile covers some 250,000 distinct CDR3 sequences, with 7.5% to 9% appearing a single time and 6.8% taken by the ten largest. Germline V CDR1 and CDR2: DFQATT, SNEGSKA (reference sequence). The V and J ends lost 5 bases and 8 bases, in that order; junction bases with no gene match: 14. The CDR3 loop spans 17 amino acids. This clonotype was counted a few times. Its antigen is unidentified. This receptor was taken from a male donor with ankylosing spondylitis or in good health (not recorded which). The sequencing sample was made of blood, either unsorted or a sorted T cell fraction (not recorded which). The chain employs TRBV20-1 and TRBJ2-3; 15 bases are a match to TRBD2. CDR3 residues: CSASWTSGRAVAGTQYF. The CDR3 bases are TGCAGTGCTTCCTGGACTAGCGGGAGGGCCGTTGCAGGTACGCAGTATTTT.